Included here is one T cell receptor beta chain sequence, with context. What it recognizes is unknown. The data are from a study of CD8 T cells in ankylosing spondylitis. Findings and caveats of the study: A motif of 7 to 9 highly homologous TCR beta variants was seen as apparently characteristic of ankylosing spondylitis blood.

Germline V CDR1 and CDR2: DFQATT, SNEGSKA (reference sequence). The CDR3 runs to 13 residues. Trimming cost V 1 base and J 9 bases; bases outside gene matches: 8. A quantitative 5'-RACE method, one with molecular barcodes, was used to make TCR beta libraries. A single record per CDR3 protein comes from TCRdb applying MiXCR to the 5' RACE reads. The top ten clones hold roughly 0.51% of a sample with 800,000 to 900,000 distinct CDR3 sequences, approximately 10% of them seen once. This TCR was recovered from a male donor with ankylosing spondylitis. Source material: blood, either unsorted or a sorted T cell fraction (not recorded which). The chain uses TRBV20-1 and TRBJ2-5; 7 bases map to TRBD2. The CDR3 DNA sequence: TGCAGTGCTAGAGTATCAAGCGGGGAGGCCCAGTACTTC. This gives the protein CSARVSSGEAQYF.